This T cell receptor (beta chain) came from a study of shared clonotypes between healthy human individuals. Across the study: Per donor, CD8 memory used one plate, CD8 naive used two, CD4 memory used three and CD4 naive used three. Study outcomes and limitations: Memory subsets generally showed lower estimated richness than naive subsets.

The V and J ends lost 1 base and 1 base, in that order; junction bases with no gene match: 2. The CDR3 is 15 amino acids. CDR1 is KGHSH and CDR2 is LQKENI in the germline V gene. This clone was detected only once. The antigen is undetermined. From CD4+ cells came CD45RA+ naive and CD45RA-negative memory subsets. Researchers divided each subset's genomic DNA evenly across several immunoSEQ plates. The data were produced by immunoSEQ multiplex PCR, yet TCRdb's version contains in-frame clones alone and is incomplete. The profile shows under 2,500,000 clones, roughly 95% of them singletons. V and J are TRBV18 and TRBJ1-1, with 8 bases lining up with TRBD1. This receptor was obtained from a man aged 18 to 29 in good health. Sequencing was carried out using naive CD4+ T cells sorted from blood. The subset denotes: CD45RA+ positively selected. In DNA, the CDR3 is TGTGCCAGCTCACCACTGGGACAGGCGAACACTGAAGCTTTCTTT. It is translated as CASSPLGQANTEAFF.